The rows below give T cell receptor beta chains drawn from one sample of a study of T cell repertoires in cytomegalovirus infection. TCRdb independently ran MiXCR on the reads; one entry per CDR3 protein. In the table there are approximately 470,000 distinct CDR3 sequences, 40% to 50% of which are singletons. For these TCRs, the target antigens are not known. The sample here was cultured PBMCs, taken from culture after CMV antigen stimulation. The origin of the receptors is a human donor in good health (CMV status not recorded). Some clones in this sample may be carry-over from other donors' samples. CDR3s include the opening cysteine and the closing phenylalanine or tryptophan. A D gene is named only where the DNA matches it firmly. Where a row states a size, it is once, few, many or the class of an expanded clone; other rows omit it.

j_gene: TRBJ1-5; v_gene: TRBV6-1; abundance: .; d_gene: TRBD1; CDR3aa: CASRSGGPGYSQHF; CDR3nt: TGTGCCAGCAGGTCAGGGGGCCCAGGGTATTCCCAGCATTTT
j_gene: TRBJ2-3; v_gene: TRBV10-3; abundance: .; d_gene: .; CDR3aa: CAISDGAQLTDTQYF; CDR3nt: TGTGCCATCAGTGACGGGGCCCAATTAACAGATACGCAGTATTTT
j_gene: TRBJ2-1; v_gene: TRBV7-2; abundance: few; d_gene: .; CDR3aa: CASTLGWGAGYEQFF; CDR3nt: TGTGCCAGCACCCTAGGGTGGGGGGCAGGCTATGAGCAGTTCTTC
j_gene: TRBJ2-7; v_gene: TRBV10-3; abundance: .; d_gene: TRBD1; CDR3aa: CAISESRGTESYEQYF; CDR3nt: TGTGCCATCAGTGAGTCGAGAGGGACAGAGTCCTACGAGCAGTACTTC
j_gene: TRBJ1-2; v_gene: TRBV7-2; abundance: many; d_gene: .; CDR3aa: CASSERVFNYGYTF; CDR3nt: TGTGCCAGCAGCGAACGGGTCTTTAACTATGGCTACACCTTC
j_gene: TRBJ2-3; v_gene: TRBV20-1; abundance: .; d_gene: TRBD1; CDR3aa: CSAIGTASTDTQYF; CDR3nt: TGCAGTGCTATCGGGACAGCGAGCACAGATACGCAGTATTTT
j_gene: TRBJ2-4; v_gene: TRBV5-4; abundance: .; d_gene: .; CDR3aa: CASSLVGGSAKNIQYF; CDR3nt: TGTGCCAGCAGCTTGGTGGGGGGTTCGGCCAAAAACATTCAGTACTTC
j_gene: TRBJ1-2; v_gene: TRBV7-2; abundance: few; d_gene: .; CDR3aa: CASTKERGWSGYTF; CDR3nt: TGTGCCAGCACGAAAGAGAGGGGTTGGAGTGGCTACACCTTC
j_gene: TRBJ2-2; v_gene: TRBV6-5; abundance: .; d_gene: TRBD1; CDR3aa: CASIRQGGGELFF; CDR3nt: TGTGCCAGCATCCGACAGGGGGGCGGGGAGCTGTTTTTT
j_gene: TRBJ2-7; v_gene: TRBV11-3; abundance: .; d_gene: TRBD1; CDR3aa: CASSLSQSLTGGYEQYF; CDR3nt: TGTGCCAGCAGCTTATCCCAGTCTCTGACAGGGGGCTACGAGCAGTACTTC
j_gene: TRBJ2-2; v_gene: TRBV7-7; abundance: few; d_gene: TRBD1; CDR3aa: CASSSDRGRNTGELFF; CDR3nt: TGTGCCAGCAGCTCCGACAGGGGGCGGAACACCGGGGAGCTGTTTTTT
j_gene: TRBJ2-6; v_gene: TRBV27; abundance: many; d_gene: .; CDR3aa: CASSWYSGANVLTF; CDR3nt: TGTGCCAGCAGTTGGTACTCTGGGGCCAACGTCCTGACTTTC
j_gene: TRBJ2-7; v_gene: TRBV7-6; abundance: few; d_gene: .; CDR3aa: CASSVHREDEQYF; CDR3nt: TGTGCCAGCAGCGTACACAGGGAGGACGAGCAGTACTTC
j_gene: TRBJ1-5; v_gene: TRBV7-2; abundance: .; d_gene: .; CDR3aa: CASSKKGDQPQHF; CDR3nt: TGTGCCAGCAGCAAAAAAGGGGATCAGCCCCAGCATTTT
j_gene: TRBJ2-3; v_gene: TRBV7-2; abundance: .; d_gene: TRBD2; CDR3aa: CASSHHGLGFTDTQYF; CDR3nt: TGTGCCAGCAGCCACCATGGACTAGGATTCACAGATACGCAGTATTTT
j_gene: TRBJ2-1; v_gene: TRBV7-2; abundance: few; d_gene: TRBD2; CDR3aa: CASSTLAGSYNEQFF; CDR3nt: TGTGCCAGCAGCACACTAGCGGGCTCCTACAATGAGCAGTTCTTC
j_gene: TRBJ2-7; v_gene: TRBV7-2; abundance: .; d_gene: TRBD1; CDR3aa: CASQPGQGGYEQYF; CDR3nt: TGTGCCAGTCAACCGGGACAGGGGGGCTACGAGCAGTACTTC
j_gene: TRBJ2-3; v_gene: TRBV27; abundance: .; d_gene: TRBD1; CDR3aa: CASSLYGQRSGGATLTQYF; CDR3nt: TGTGCCAGCAGTTTATACGGCCAGAGGTCAGGGGGAGCGACTCTTACGCAGTATTTT
j_gene: TRBJ2-1; v_gene: TRBV6-1; abundance: many; d_gene: .; CDR3aa: CASSRDNEQFF; CDR3nt: TGTGCCAGCAGTCGGGACAATGAGCAGTTCTTC
j_gene: TRBJ1-5; v_gene: TRBV12-3/TRBV12-4; abundance: many; d_gene: TRBD1; CDR3aa: CASSLRGGNQPQHF; CDR3nt: TGTGCCAGCAGCCTCAGGGGGGGGAATCAGCCCCAGCATTTT
j_gene: TRBJ1-5; v_gene: TRBV15; abundance: .; d_gene: .; CDR3aa: CATSRDRVQPQHF; CDR3nt: TGTGCCACCAGCAGGGATAGGGTACAGCCCCAGCATTTT
j_gene: TRBJ1-2; v_gene: TRBV7-2; abundance: few; d_gene: .; CDR3aa: CASNLGGNYGYTF; CDR3nt: TGTGCCAGCAACCTTGGCGGAAACTATGGCTACACCTTC
j_gene: TRBJ1-2; v_gene: TRBV7-2; abundance: few; d_gene: .; CDR3aa: CASSLGGRPFYGYTF; CDR3nt: TGTGCCAGCAGCTTAGGGGGCAGGCCCTTCTATGGCTACACCTTC
j_gene: TRBJ1-1; v_gene: TRBV12-3/TRBV12-4; abundance: few; d_gene: .; CDR3aa: CASSPVTGNTEAFF; CDR3nt: TGTGCCAGCAGTCCCGTAACAGGGAACACTGAAGCTTTCTTT
j_gene: TRBJ1-1; v_gene: TRBV7-9; abundance: .; d_gene: .; CDR3aa: CASTRGDVEAFF; CDR3nt: TGTGCCAGCACCCGGGGGGACGTTGAAGCTTTCTTT
j_gene: TRBJ2-1; v_gene: TRBV7-9; abundance: .; d_gene: .; CDR3aa: CASSLGQTDEQFF; CDR3nt: TGTGCCAGCAGCTTAGGACAGACGGATGAGCAGTTCTTC
j_gene: TRBJ1-2; v_gene: TRBV27; abundance: few; d_gene: .; CDR3aa: CASSQIANRAGYTF; CDR3nt: TGTGCCAGCAGCCAAATCGCTAACAGGGCTGGCTACACCTTC
j_gene: TRBJ1-2; v_gene: TRBV19; abundance: .; d_gene: TRBD1; CDR3aa: CASSRDRGLYGYTF; CDR3nt: TGTGCCAGTAGTCGGGACAGGGGACTTTATGGCTACACCTTC
j_gene: TRBJ2-1; v_gene: TRBV7-2; abundance: few; d_gene: TRBD2; CDR3aa: CASSNLAGGHNEQFF; CDR3nt: TGTGCCAGCAGCAACCTAGCGGGGGGGCATAATGAGCAGTTCTTC
j_gene: TRBJ2-7; v_gene: TRBV7-9; abundance: .; d_gene: .; CDR3aa: CASSSPRDFSYEQYF; CDR3nt: TGTGCCAGCAGCTCTCCTCGGGACTTTTCCTACGAGCAGTACTTC
j_gene: TRBJ2-3; v_gene: TRBV20-1; abundance: .; d_gene: TRBD2; CDR3aa: CSASRLAGVETDTQYF; CDR3nt: TGCAGTGCTAGTCGGCTAGCGGGAGTAGAAACAGATACGCAGTATTTT
j_gene: TRBJ1-5; v_gene: TRBV7-8; abundance: few; d_gene: .; CDR3aa: CASSFTALDQPQHF; CDR3nt: TGTGCCAGCAGCTTCACAGCCCTGGATCAGCCCCAGCATTTT
j_gene: TRBJ2-3; v_gene: TRBV7-2; abundance: once; d_gene: .; CDR3aa: CASSLEKADTQYF; CDR3nt: TGTGCCAGCAGCTTAGAAAAGGCAGATACGCAGTATTTT
j_gene: TRBJ2-7; v_gene: TRBV7-2; abundance: few; d_gene: .; CDR3aa: CASSQTGPTYEQYF; CDR3nt: TGTGCCAGCAGCCAGACAGGCCCCACCTACGAGCAGTACTTC
j_gene: TRBJ1-4; v_gene: TRBV7-2; abundance: .; d_gene: .; CDR3aa: CASSSGALTSNEKLFF; CDR3nt: TGTGCCAGCAGCTCCGGCGCTTTGACCTCTAATGAAAAACTGTTTTTT
j_gene: TRBJ1-2; v_gene: TRBV7-2; abundance: few; d_gene: TRBD1; CDR3aa: CASTRDRVNYGYTF; CDR3nt: TGTGCCAGCACCCGGGACAGGGTGAACTATGGCTACACCTTC
j_gene: TRBJ1-2; v_gene: TRBV12-3/TRBV12-4; abundance: few; d_gene: TRBD1; CDR3aa: CASSRDRAQLEGYTF; CDR3nt: TGTGCCAGCAGCCGCGACAGGGCTCAACTAGAAGGCTACACCTTC
j_gene: TRBJ2-7; v_gene: TRBV7-2; abundance: .; d_gene: .; CDR3aa: CASSPTWSAYEQYF; CDR3nt: TGTGCCAGCAGCCCTACGTGGTCGGCCTACGAGCAGTACTTC
j_gene: TRBJ1-1; v_gene: TRBV7-9; abundance: few; d_gene: TRBD1; CDR3aa: CASSSPRLGQGARVTEAFF; CDR3nt: TGTGCCAGCAGCTCGCCGAGGCTCGGACAGGGGGCGCGGGTCACTGAAGCTTTCTTT